These T cell receptor beta chains were read from a single sample in a study of shared clonotypes between healthy human individuals. Some clones are missing from TCRdb's copy, which holds only in-frame ones; the method was immunoSEQ multiplex PCR. The table shows under 1 million clones, with roughly 96% occurring only once. Specimen: naive CD8+ T cells sorted from blood. The receptor set was obtained from a man younger than 45 in good health. Each CDR3 is given with its conserved first and last residue. The D gene is left open where the match is weak. The listing skips clone size in some rows; elsewhere it reads once, few, many or a size class.

once	TRBD2	TRBV27	TRBJ2-1	CASSFVTSGRSNEQFF	TGTGCCAGCAGTTTCGTAACTAGCGGGAGGTCCAATGAGCAGTTCTTC
.	TRBD2	TRBV7-9	TRBJ2-7	CASSLRTSANYEQYF	TGTGCCAGCAGCCTTAGGACTAGCGCGAATTACGAGCAGTACTTC
once	.	TRBV28	TRBJ2-5	CASSLGARRSQETQYF	TGTGCCAGCAGTTTGGGGGCAAGGAGGAGTCAAGAGACCCAGTACTTC
few	.	TRBV7-9	TRBJ2-7	CASSSLGDILYIEQYF	TGTGCCAGCAGCTCCCTAGGGGACATACTTTATATCGAGCAGTACTTC
.	.	TRBV6-1	TRBJ1-2	CAISGGLGGYTF	TGTGCCATCTCGGGGGGATTGGGTGGCTACACCTTC
.	TRBD1	TRBV7-2	TRBJ2-7	CASSQTGQSSYEQYF	TGTGCCAGCAGCCAAACGGGACAGTCCTCCTACGAGCAGTACTTC
.	.	TRBV7-9	TRBJ2-1	CASSPRLRNEQFF	TGTGCCAGCAGCCCCCGTTTGAGGAATGAGCAGTTCTTC
.	TRBD2	TRBV4-1	TRBJ2-7	CASSQKTLAGGEEQYF	TGCGCCAGCAGCCAGAAGACCCTAGCGGGAGGTGAAGAGCAGTACTTC
.	TRBD1	TRBV13	TRBJ2-7	CASSPGTAYEQYF	TGTGCCAGCAGCCCTGGGACAGCCTACGAGCAGTACTTC
once	TRBD1	TRBV29-1	TRBJ1-2	CSVGGQADGYTF	TGCAGCGTTGGTGGACAGGCTGATGGCTACACCTTC
.	.	TRBV30	TRBJ1-2	CAWSDGRGGYGYTF	TGTGCCTGGAGTGATGGGCGTGGAGGCTATGGCTACACCTTC
.	.	TRBV27	TRBJ2-7	CASRRTHTYEQYF	TGTGCCAGCAGACGGACGCATACCTACGAGCAGTACTTC
.	TRBD2	TRBV2	TRBJ2-7	CASSEEPLAGGYEQYF	TGTGCCAGCAGTGAAGAACCCTTAGCGGGAGGCTACGAGCAGTACTTC
once	TRBD2	TRBV6-1	TRBJ2-3	CASSDRLAGQTDTQYF	TGTGCCAGCAGTGACAGACTAGCGGGACAGACAGATACGCAGTATTTT
.	TRBD2	TRBV10-1	TRBJ2-3	CASSDGGVSTDTQYF	TGCGCCAGCAGTGATGGGGGGGTAAGCACAGATACGCAGTATTTT
.	.	TRBV11-2	TRBJ2-3	CASTVGSSTDTQYF	TGTGCCAGCACGGTCGGGTCTAGCACAGATACGCAGTATTTT
.	.	TRBV30	TRBJ2-1	CAWSIRGVSYNEQFF	TGTGCCTGGAGTATTCGTGGAGTCTCCTACAATGAGCAGTTCTTC
.	.	TRBV7-9	TRBJ2-7	CASSLSRGAGRVWYEQYF	TGTGCCAGCAGCTTATCCCGGGGGGCGGGCCGGGTCTGGTACGAGCAGTACTTC
.	.	TRBV19	TRBJ2-7	CASSLRDASYEQYF	TGTGCCAGTAGTCTAAGGGACGCCTCCTACGAGCAGTACTTC
.	.	TRBV4-1	TRBJ2-7	CASSQEWGSYEQYF	TGCGCCAGCAGCCAAGAGTGGGGGTCCTACGAGCAGTACTTC
.	TRBD1	TRBV9	TRBJ2-3	CASSVEGALQGRSTDTQYF	TGTGCCAGCAGCGTAGAGGGGGCCCTACAGGGACGGAGTACAGATACGCAGTATTTT
.	.	TRBV7-9	TRBJ1-1	CASSLSLGLHTEAFF	TGTGCCAGCAGCCTCTCTTTGGGGCTGCACACTGAAGCTTTCTTT
.	.	TRBV28	TRBJ2-7	CASNRDLYEQYF	TGTGCCTCAAACAGGGACCTTTACGAGCAGTACTTC
.	.	TRBV29-1	TRBJ2-5	CSVVGGRGQGLSQETQYF	TGCAGCGTTGTAGGGGGTCGGGGCCAGGGGCTTTCCCAAGAGACCCAGTACTTC
.	.	TRBV19	TRBJ2-7	CASSPGWVYEQYF	TGTGCCAGCTCCCCAGGGTGGGTTTACGAGCAGTACTTC
.	.	TRBV7-8	TRBJ2-5	CASSSGPLTETQYF	TGTGCCAGCAGCTCGGGGCCTTTGACGGAGACCCAGTACTTC
.	.	TRBV5-4	TRBJ2-7	CASSQDGTDFYEQYF	TGTGCCAGCAGCCAAGACGGGACGGATTTCTACGAGCAGTACTTC
.	TRBD2	TRBV7-7	TRBJ2-1	CASSARTSGGQAEQFF	TGTGCTAGCAGCGCCCGGACTAGCGGAGGACAAGCTGAGCAGTTCTTC
.	TRBD1	TRBV5-6	TRBJ2-1	CASSEALAGGNEQFF	TGTGCCAGCAGCGAGGCCCTCGCAGGGGGCAATGAGCAGTTCTTC
.	TRBD1	TRBV5-6	TRBJ2-7	CASSLDGQGYYEQYF	TGTGCCAGCAGCTTGGATGGACAGGGCTACTACGAGCAGTACTTC
few	.	TRBV5-6	TRBJ2-1	CASSFGNEQFF	TGTGCCAGCAGCTTTGGCAATGAGCAGTTCTTC
.	.	TRBV7-9	TRBJ2-1	CASSSVYEQFF	TGTGCCAGCTCTAGCGTCTATGAGCAGTTCTTC
once	.	TRBV19	TRBJ1-5	CASSIARGFEQPQHF	TGTGCCAGTAGTATTGCCAGGGGTTTCGAGCAGCCCCAGCATTTT
.	.	TRBV7-9	TRBJ2-1	CASSDADYNEQFF	TGTGCCAGCAGCGACGCAGACTACAATGAGCAGTTCTTC
.	TRBD1	TRBV15	TRBJ1-5	CATSGSGTGGVQPQHF	TGTGCCACCAGCGGATCCGGGACAGGGGGCGTTCAGCCCCAGCATTTT
.	.	TRBV7-9	TRBJ1-2	CASRPAGGGYTF	TGTGCCAGCAGACCCGCCGGTGGTGGCTACACCTTC
.	.	TRBV11-2	TRBJ2-7	CASSDREPDEQYF	TGTGCCAGCAGCGATCGGGAGCCCGACGAGCAGTACTTC